A single sample is the source of the 24 T cell receptor beta chains below, sequenced in a study of T cell responses to AZD1222 COVID-19 vaccine. This table comes from immunoSEQ multiplex PCR, and its TCRdb copy is limited to in-frame clones, with some not included. This table holds roughly 100,000 clones, 75% to 90% found once. Sequenced here: peripheral blood, sampled on day 0 of AZD1222 vaccination. These receptors were obtained from an adult in good health.

This rearrangement joins TRBV7-6 to TRBJ2-2, with 8 bases matching TRBD1. CDR1 and CDR2 (germline): SGHVS, FNYEAQ. This CDR3 has 16 amino acids. Trimming removed 5 bases from V and 2 bases from J; junction bases left unmatched: 7. CDR3 region: CASSLFGQGNTGELFF. DNA for the CDR3: TGTGCCAGCAGCCTCTTTGGACAGGGAAACACCGGGGAGCTGTTTTTT.

This clone was detected only once. The CDR3 bases are TGCGCCAGCAATATCGCCGGGACAGGGAAATTAAATGGCTACACCTTC. Amino acid sequence: CASNIAGTGKLNGYTF. The chain carries TRBV5-1 and TRBJ1-2; TRBD1 matches at 9 bases. The junction had 15 bases not matched to a gene; V was cut back by 6 bases and J by 6 bases. CDR1 and CDR2 (germline): SGHRS, YFSETQ. The CDR3 is 16 amino acids.

The chain recombines TRBV6-5 with TRBJ1-1; TRBD1 aligns across 12 bases. This CDR3 has 16 amino acids. With V trimmed by 2 bases and J by 8 bases, 9 bases remained unmatched. Germline-derived CDR1 and CDR2 are MNHEY and SVGAGI. For the CDR3, the DNA is TGTGCCAGCAGTTACGGGACAGGGGGCGCGGGAGGAGAAGCTTTCTTT. Residues: CASSYGTGGAGGEAFF.

The chain joins TRBV4-1 to TRBJ2-1; maybe TRBD2 (7 bases). Trimming shortened V by 10 bases and J by 8 bases, and 15 bases separated the two germline ends. Germline V CDR1 and CDR2: MGHRA, YSYEKL. This CDR3 comprises 12 residues. CDR3 coding DNA: TGCGCCACCACGGGGGGCGGGGATGAGCAGTTCTTC. It is translated as CATTGGGDEQFF.

This clone was seen only a few times. This chain links TRBV19 with TRBJ2-1, with TRBD2 matching over 8 bases. In germline, CDR1 is LNHDA, CDR2 SQIVND (reference sequence). This CDR3 region has 15 residues. The V and J ends lost 2 bases and 6 bases, in that order; junction bases with no gene match: 6. CDR3 DNA sequence: TGTGCCAGTAGTATAAGGGGGACTAGAGTCAATGAGCAGTTCTTC. This encodes CASSIRGTRVNEQFF.

In the case of this clone: One end of the junction does not line up with germline, which may come from a read error. The CDR3, as DNA: TGTGCCAGCAGTCGTGGGGGGGCCCGTTACAGTGAGCAGTTCTTC. Its translation: CASSRGGARYSEQFF. J is TRBJ2-1 and V is TRBV6-5; the D gene is possibly TRBD2 (7 bases). This CDR3 is built from 15 residues. Germline V gene lookup returns CDR1 MNHEY and CDR2 SVGAGI.

This chain connects TRBV25-1 to TRBJ1-2, with TRBD1 matching over 8 bases. The CDR3 extends over 13 amino acids. The V and J ends lost 2 bases and 8 bases, in that order; junction bases with no gene match: 4. Germline CDR1 is MGHDK and CDR2 is SYGVNS. The CDR3 coding sequence is TGTGCCAGCAGTGAACAGGGGGCACGCGGCTACACCTTC. Its translation: CASSEQGARGYTF.

The chain recombines TRBV7-6 with TRBJ2-3; 7 nucleotides line up with TRBD2. J gave up 5 bases and V 1 base, and 12 bases lay outside the gene matches. The CDR3 sequence is 17 residues long. Germline CDR1 reads SGHVS; CDR2 reads FNYEAQ. CDR3 nucleotide sequence: TGTGCCAGCAGCTTAGGGACTAGTGGGGGAGGTAAAGATACGCAGTATTTT. It encodes CASSLGTSGGGKDTQYF.

The V and J genes are TRBV9 and TRBJ2-1; maybe TRBD2 (7 bases). The germline CDR1 and CDR2 sequences are SGDLS and YYNGEE. The CDR3 is 15 amino acids. V was cut by 4 bases and J by 6 bases, with 17 bases left in between. The CDR3 loop reads CASSPQGWGGNEQFF. The CDR3 bases are TGTGCCAGCAGCCCCCAGGGGTGGGGGGGCAATGAGCAGTTCTTC. The whole variable domain, remainder taken from reference TRBV9 and TRBJ2-1, is DSGVTQTPKHLITATGQRVTLRCSPRSGDLSVYWYQQSLDQGLQFLIQYYNGEERAKGNILERFSAQQFPDLHSELNLSSLELGDSALYFCASSPQGWGGNEQFFGPGTRLTVL.

The rearrangement joins TRBV20-1 to TRBJ2-2; no clear D gene. From germline, CDR1 is DFQATT and CDR2 SNEGSKA (reference sequence). The CDR3 has 11 residues. V was cut by 5 bases and J by 4 bases, with 5 bases left in between. CDR3 residues: CSAPFTGELFF. CDR3 DNA sequence: TGCAGTGCTCCCTTCACCGGGGAGCTGTTTTTT.

The chain links TRBV19 to TRBJ1-2; maybe TRBD1 (5 bases). V lost 7 bases and J lost 7, with 13 bases in between. The CDR3 runs 12 residues. CDR1 and CDR2 (germline): LNHDA, SQIVND (reference sequence). The CDR3 bases are TGTGCCAGTACTTTCGGGGGGGGTGGCTACACCTTC. It is translated as CASTFGGGGYTF.

This clone has just a few counts. V gene TRBV6-5 combines with J gene TRBJ1-5, with 9 nucleotides matching TRBD1. V lost 6 bases, J lost 6 bases, and 6 bases stayed unmatched. CDR3 length: 14 amino acids. Germline loops: CDR1 MNHEY, CDR2 SVGAGI. The CDR3 is CASSPDRGFQPQHF. The CDR3 DNA follows: TGTGCCAGCAGCCCAGACAGGGGGTTTCAGCCCCAGCATTTT.

The chain couples TRBV12-5 to TRBJ2-5; possibly TRBD1 or TRBD2 for D (5 bases each). The germline V gene has CDR1 LGHNT and CDR2 FRNRAP. The CDR3 loop spans 13 amino acids. Trimming left V 5 bases short and J 5 bases short, with 12 bases between. The DNA for the CDR3 is TGTGCTAGTGGTCCCGGGGCCAGCGAGACCCAGTACTTC. Translating gives CASGPGASETQYF. The variable domain in full, completed from reference TRBV12-5 and TRBJ2-5, reads DARVTQTPRHKVTEMGQEVTMRCQPILGHNTVFWYRQTMMQGLELLAYFRNRAPLDDSGMPKDRFSAEMPDATLATLKIQPSEPRDSAVYFCASGPGASETQYFGPGTRLLVL.

The chain carries TRBV7-6 and TRBJ1-1; D gene unclear. V shed 1 base and J shed 1 base, with 4 bases lying between them. Germline CDR1 is SGHVS and CDR2 is FNYEAQ. This CDR3 region has 13 residues. Here the CDR3 DNA reads TGTGCCAGCAGCTTAGACAGGAACACTGAAGCTTTCTTT. It yields the protein CASSLDRNTEAFF.

The chain has TRBV19 and TRBJ1-4; D is uncertain. Germline V gives CDR1 LNHDA, CDR2 SQIVND (reference sequence). The CDR3 spans 15 residues. The germline V and J ends were trimmed by 1 base and 8 bases, with 14 bases remaining between them. CDR3 sequence reads: CASSIGAATGEKLFF. The DNA of the CDR3 is TGTGCCAGTAGTATAGGCGCGGCTACGGGGGAAAAACTGTTTTTT. The entire variable domain, with the rest obtained from reference TRBV19 and TRBJ1-4, is as follows: DGGITQSPKYLFRKEGQNVTLSCEQNLNHDAMYWYRQDPGQGLRLIYYSQIVNDFQKGDIAEGYSVSREKKESFPLTVTSAQKNPTAFYLCASSIGAATGEKLFFGSGTQLSVL.

This clone was observed once. The chain has TRBV5-1 and TRBJ2-5; D uncertain. Trimming left V 4 bases short and J 4 bases short, with 5 bases between. CDR3 length: 11 amino acids. CDR1 and CDR2 (germline): SGHRS, YFSETQ. CDR3 sequence (DNA): TGCGCCAGCAGCACGGCAGAGACCCAGTACTTC. As protein: CASSTAETQYF.

V usage is TRBV30 and J usage is TRBJ1-2, with D hard to call. This CDR3 is 16 amino acids long. With 0 bases removed from V and 8 bases from J, the gap between germline ends came to 22 bases. Germline V CDR1 and CDR2: GTSNPN, SVGIG (reference sequence). CDR3 nucleotides: TGTGCCTGGAGTGTTTTGCCTGCAGGAATGCCCAACGGCTACACCTTC. It specifies CAWSVLPAGMPNGYTF.

This CDR3 reads CASSFPDRGLHEQYF. For the CDR3, the DNA is TGTGCCAGCAGCTTCCCGGACAGGGGGCTTCACGAGCAGTACTTC. This sequence joins TRBV7-3 and TRBJ2-7; 11 bases are a match to TRBD1. J gave up 5 bases and V 3 bases, and 6 bases lay outside the gene matches. Germline loops: CDR1 SGHTA, CDR2 FQGTGA. The CDR3 has 15 amino acids.

This clone was recorded a few times. The chain carries TRBV6-5 and TRBJ1-1, with TRBD1 matching over 9 bases. From germline, CDR1 is MNHEY and CDR2 SVGAGI. J lost 11 bases, V lost 0 bases, and 7 bases had no gene match. This CDR3 region has 14 residues. The DNA for the CDR3 is TGTGCCAGCAGTTACTCGATGCGACAGGGGGGTGCTTTCTTT. This translates into CASSYSMRQGGAFF.

The gene calls are TRBV19 and TRBJ1-4; 10 nucleotides align to TRBD1. There are 16 residues in the CDR3. V was clipped by 8 bases and J by 7 bases; unmatched bases: 13. Germline V gene sequence: CDR1 LNHDA, CDR2 SQIVND (reference sequence). Written as DNA, the CDR3 is TGTGCCAGTCGACAGGGGGCTGAATTTGGGGGTGAAAAACTGTTTTTT. Translation: CASRQGAEFGGEKLFF.

The genes are TRBV5-1 and TRBJ2-1; 10 nucleotides line up with TRBD2. CDR1 and CDR2 (germline): SGHRS, YFSETQ. This CDR3 comprises 15 residues. V gave up 10 bases and J gave up 6 bases; unmatched junction bases: 13. The CDR3 spells CARRRAGGVFNEQFF. CDR3 bases: TGCGCCCGCCGGCGAGCGGGGGGGGTGTTCAATGAGCAGTTCTTC. Using reference TRBV5-1 and TRBJ2-1 for the parts outside the CDR3, the full variable domain is KAGVTQTPRYLIKTRGQQVTLSCSPISGHRSVSWYQQTPGQGLQFLFEYFSETQRNKGNFPGRFSGRQFSNSRSEMNVSTLELGDSALYLCARRRAGGVFNEQFFGPGTRLTVL.

The rearrangement uses TRBV9 and TRBJ1-2; D possibly corresponds to TRBD1 (6 bases). The V end lost 4 bases, the J end lost 5 bases, and 27 bases lay between the germline ends. Germline V CDR1 and CDR2: SGDLS, YYNGEE. CDR3 length: 18 amino acids. The CDR3 region is CASSNRQAGDPFLYGYTF. For the CDR3, the DNA is TGTGCCAGCAGCAACCGACAGGCGGGGGATCCCTTTCTATATGGCTACACCTTC.

This chain uses TRBV20-1 with TRBJ1-1; D may be TRBD1 (6 bases). The germline V and J ends were trimmed by 3 bases and 7 bases, with 18 bases remaining between them. From germline, CDR1 is DFQATT and CDR2 SNEGSKA (reference sequence). The CDR3 runs 14 residues. The CDR3 protein is CSASFPGHLLEAFF. CDR3 coding DNA: TGCAGTGCTAGTTTTCCGGGACACTTACTTGAAGCTTTCTTT.

This chain links TRBV5-1 with TRBJ1-4; possibly TRBD1 for D (6 bases). Germline V gene data show CDR1 as SGHRS and CDR2 as YFSETQ. This CDR3 is built from 17 residues. V shed 3 bases and J shed 8 bases, with 23 bases lying between them. The CDR3 loop reads CASSSLPGGPEGEKLFF. CDR3 in DNA: TGCGCCAGCAGCTCCCTCCCCGGGGGCCCCGAGGGGGAAAAACTGTTTTTT.